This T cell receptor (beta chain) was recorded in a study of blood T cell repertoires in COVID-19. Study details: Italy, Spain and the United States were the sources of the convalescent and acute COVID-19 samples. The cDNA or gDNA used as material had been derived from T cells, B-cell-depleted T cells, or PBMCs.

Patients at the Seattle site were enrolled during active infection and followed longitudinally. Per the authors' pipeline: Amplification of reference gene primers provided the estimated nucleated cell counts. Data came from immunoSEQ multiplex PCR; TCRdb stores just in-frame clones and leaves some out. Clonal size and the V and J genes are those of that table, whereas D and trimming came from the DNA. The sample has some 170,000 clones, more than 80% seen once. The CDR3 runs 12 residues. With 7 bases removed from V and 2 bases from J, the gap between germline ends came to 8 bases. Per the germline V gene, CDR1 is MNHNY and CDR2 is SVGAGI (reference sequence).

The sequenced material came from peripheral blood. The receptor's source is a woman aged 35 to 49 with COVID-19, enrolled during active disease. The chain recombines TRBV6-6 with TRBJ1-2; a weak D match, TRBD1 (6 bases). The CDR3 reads CASTQGNYGYTF. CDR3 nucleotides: TGTGCCAGCACCCAGGGGAACTATGGCTACACCTTC.